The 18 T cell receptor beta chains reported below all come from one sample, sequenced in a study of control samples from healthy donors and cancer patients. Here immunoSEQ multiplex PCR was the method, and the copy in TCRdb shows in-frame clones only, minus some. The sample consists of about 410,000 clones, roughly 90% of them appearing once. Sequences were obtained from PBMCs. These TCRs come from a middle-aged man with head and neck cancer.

The CDR3 DNA is TGCAGTGCTAGTGGTAGTCTTAGCTCCTACAATGAGCAGTTCTTC. Amino acids: CSASGSLSSYNEQFF. The genes are TRBV20-1 and TRBJ2-1, with unresolved D. V lost 3 bases to trimming and J lost 0 bases, with 12 bases between them. Germline loops: CDR1 DFQATT, CDR2 SNEGSKA (reference sequence). CDR3 length: 15 residues.

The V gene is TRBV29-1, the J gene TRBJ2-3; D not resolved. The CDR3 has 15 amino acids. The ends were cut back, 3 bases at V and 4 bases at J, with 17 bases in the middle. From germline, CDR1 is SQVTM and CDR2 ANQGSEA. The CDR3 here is CSVDGDIRRADTQYF. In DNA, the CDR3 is TGCAGCGTTGATGGGGATATTCGTAGGGCAGATACGCAGTATTTT.

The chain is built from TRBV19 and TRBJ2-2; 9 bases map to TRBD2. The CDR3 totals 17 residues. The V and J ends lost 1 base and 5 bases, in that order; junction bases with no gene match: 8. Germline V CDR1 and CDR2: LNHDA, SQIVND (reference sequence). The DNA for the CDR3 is TGTGCCAGTAGTATAGGGCTAGCGGGAAGGGGTACCGGGGAGCTGTTTTTT. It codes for CASSIGLAGRGTGELFF. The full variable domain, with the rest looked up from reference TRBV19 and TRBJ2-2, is DGGITQSPKYLFRKEGQNVTLSCEQNLNHDAMYWYRQDPGQGLRLIYYSQIVNDFQKGDIAEGYSVSREKKESFPLTVTSAQKNPTAFYLCASSIGLAGRGTGELFFGEGSRLTVL.

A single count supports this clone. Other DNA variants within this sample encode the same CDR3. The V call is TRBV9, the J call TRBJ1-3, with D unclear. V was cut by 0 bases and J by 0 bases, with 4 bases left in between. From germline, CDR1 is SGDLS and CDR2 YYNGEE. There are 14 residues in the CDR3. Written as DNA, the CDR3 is TGTGCCAGCAGCGTAGACCGCTCTGGAAACACCATATATTTT. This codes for CASSVDRSGNTIYF.

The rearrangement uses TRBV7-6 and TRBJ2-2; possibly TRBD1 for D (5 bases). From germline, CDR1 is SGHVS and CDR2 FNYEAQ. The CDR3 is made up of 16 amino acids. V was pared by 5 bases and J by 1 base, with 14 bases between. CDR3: CASSPVTGLNTGELFF. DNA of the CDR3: TGTGCCAGCAGCCCCGTTACAGGCCTGAACACCGGGGAGCTGTTTTTT.

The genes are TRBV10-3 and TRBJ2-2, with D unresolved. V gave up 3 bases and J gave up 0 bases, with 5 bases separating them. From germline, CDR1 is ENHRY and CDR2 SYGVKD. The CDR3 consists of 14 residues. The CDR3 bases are TGTGCCATCAGTGACACAACGAACACCGGGGAGCTGTTTTTT. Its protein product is CAISDTTNTGELFF.

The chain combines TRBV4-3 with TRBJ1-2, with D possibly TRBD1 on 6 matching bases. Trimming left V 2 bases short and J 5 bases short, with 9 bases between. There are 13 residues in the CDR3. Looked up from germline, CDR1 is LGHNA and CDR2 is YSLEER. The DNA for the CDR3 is TGCGCCAGCAGCCAAAACACAGGGTATGGCTACACCTTC. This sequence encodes CASSQNTGYGYTF.

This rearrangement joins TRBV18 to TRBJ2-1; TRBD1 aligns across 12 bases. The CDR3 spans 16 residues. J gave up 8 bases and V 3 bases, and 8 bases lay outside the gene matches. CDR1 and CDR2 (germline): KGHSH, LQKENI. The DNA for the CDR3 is TGTGCCAGCTCACCGGGGACAGGGGGCGATAACCATGAGCAGTTCTTC. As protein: CASSPGTGGDNHEQFF.

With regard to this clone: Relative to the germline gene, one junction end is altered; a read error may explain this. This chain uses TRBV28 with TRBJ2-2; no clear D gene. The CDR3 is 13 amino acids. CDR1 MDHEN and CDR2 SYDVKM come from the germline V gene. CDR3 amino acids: CVSNRAATGELFF. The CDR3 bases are TGTGTCAGCAATAGGGCGGCCACCGGGGAGCTGTTTTTT.

The CDR3 coding sequence is TGCAGCGCGGCGACTCGCGATACGCAGTATTTT. Amino acids: CSAATRDTQYF. The V and J genes are TRBV29-1 and TRBJ2-3; D is unresolved. This CDR3 region has 11 residues. Germline values: CDR1 SQVTM, CDR2 ANQGSEA. Trimming shortened V by 7 bases and J by 6 bases, and 11 bases separated the two germline ends.

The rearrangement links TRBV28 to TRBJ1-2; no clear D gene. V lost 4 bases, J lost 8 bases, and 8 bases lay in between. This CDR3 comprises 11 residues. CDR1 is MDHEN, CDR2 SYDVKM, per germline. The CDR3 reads CASSWESGYTF. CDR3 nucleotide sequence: TGTGCCAGCAGTTGGGAGTCCGGCTACACCTTC.

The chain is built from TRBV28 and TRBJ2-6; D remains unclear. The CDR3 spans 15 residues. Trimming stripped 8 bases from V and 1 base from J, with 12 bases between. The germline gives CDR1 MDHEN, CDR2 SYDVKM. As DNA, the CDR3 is TGTGCCAGCGGAGAAGGTGATTCTGGGGCCAACGTCCTGACTTTC. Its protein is CASGEGDSGANVLTF.

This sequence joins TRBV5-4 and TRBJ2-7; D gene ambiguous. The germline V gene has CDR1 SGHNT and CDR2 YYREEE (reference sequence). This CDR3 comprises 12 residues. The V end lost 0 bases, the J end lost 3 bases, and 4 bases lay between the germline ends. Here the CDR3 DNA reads TGTGCCAGCAGCTTGGGAGTCTACGAGCAGTACTTC. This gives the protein CASSLGVYEQYF.

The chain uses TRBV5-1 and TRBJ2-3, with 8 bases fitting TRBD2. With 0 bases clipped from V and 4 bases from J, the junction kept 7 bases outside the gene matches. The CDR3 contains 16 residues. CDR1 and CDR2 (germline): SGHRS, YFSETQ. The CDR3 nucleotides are TGCGCCAGCAGCTTGGCCGGTGGGCGGGAGGCAGATACGCAGTATTTT. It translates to CASSLAGGREADTQYF.

The DNA for the CDR3 is TGTGCCAGCGCGATAGACTATGGCTACACCTTC. This sequence encodes CASAIDYGYTF. V usage is TRBV28 and J usage is TRBJ1-2; no reliable D call. Germline V gene lookup returns CDR1 MDHEN and CDR2 SYDVKM. This CDR3 is built from 11 residues. Deletions cut 8 bases from V and 3 bases from J, with 7 bases between.

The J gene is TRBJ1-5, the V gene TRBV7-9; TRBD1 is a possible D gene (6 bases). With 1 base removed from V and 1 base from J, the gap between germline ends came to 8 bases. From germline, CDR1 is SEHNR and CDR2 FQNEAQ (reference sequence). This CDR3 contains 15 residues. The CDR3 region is CASSLEGGSNQPQHF. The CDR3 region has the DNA TGTGCCAGCAGCTTAGAGGGGGGAAGCAATCAGCCCCAGCATTTT.

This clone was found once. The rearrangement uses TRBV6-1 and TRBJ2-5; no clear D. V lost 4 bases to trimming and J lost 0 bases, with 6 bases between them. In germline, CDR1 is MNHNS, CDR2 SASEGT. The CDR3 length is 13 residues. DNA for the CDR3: TGTGCCAGCAGTGGAGCGTACCAAGAGACCCAGTACTTC. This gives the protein CASSGAYQETQYF.

The CDR3, as DNA: TGTGCCAGCAGCTTAGCGACAAGAGAAGCTTTCTTT. This translates into CASSLATREAFF. The chain links TRBV7-9 to TRBJ1-1, with D unclear. This CDR3 spans 12 amino acids. Between the trimmed V and J ends, which lost 0 bases and 8 bases, there was a span of 7 bases. Germline V CDR1 and CDR2: SEHNR, FQNEAQ (reference sequence).